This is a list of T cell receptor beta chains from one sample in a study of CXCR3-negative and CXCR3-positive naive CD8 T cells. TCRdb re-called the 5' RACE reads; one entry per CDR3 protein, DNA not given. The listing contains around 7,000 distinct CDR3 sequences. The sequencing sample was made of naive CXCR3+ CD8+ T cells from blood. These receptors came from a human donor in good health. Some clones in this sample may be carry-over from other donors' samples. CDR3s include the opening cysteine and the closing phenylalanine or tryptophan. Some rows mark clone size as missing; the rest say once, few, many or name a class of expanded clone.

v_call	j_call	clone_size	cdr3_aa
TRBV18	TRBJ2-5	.	CASSTGTSGGASETQYF
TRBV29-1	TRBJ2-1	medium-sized	CSVEGGNEQFF
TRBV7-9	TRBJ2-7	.	CASSLAWEQYF
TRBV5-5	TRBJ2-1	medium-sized	CASSFDGSSYNEQFF
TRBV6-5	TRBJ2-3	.	CASSRGGVGLTDTQYF
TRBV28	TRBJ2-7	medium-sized	CASSSGTGGEYEQYF
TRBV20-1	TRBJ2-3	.	CSARDPQGAGIIDTQYF
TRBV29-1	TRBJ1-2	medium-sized	CSVANPPRGFSYGYTF
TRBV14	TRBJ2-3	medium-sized	CASSRGGLTDTQYF
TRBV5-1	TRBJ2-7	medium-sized	CASSWDSSYEQYF
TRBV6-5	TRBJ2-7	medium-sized	CASSYGTSYEQYF
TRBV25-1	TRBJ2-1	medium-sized	CASHSYNEQFF
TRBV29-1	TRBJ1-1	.	CSVEDGRVAEAFF
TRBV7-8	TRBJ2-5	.	CASSLGVGQETQYF
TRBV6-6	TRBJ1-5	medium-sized	CASSYSFSDSNQPQHF
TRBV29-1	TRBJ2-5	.	CSVEGHRVKETQYF
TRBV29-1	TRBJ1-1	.	CSVEGLPDFVSTEAFF
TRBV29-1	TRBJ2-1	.	CSVVEYNEQFF
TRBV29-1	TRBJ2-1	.	CSVTDTIGPYNEQFF
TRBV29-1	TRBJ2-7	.	CSVDSSYEQYF
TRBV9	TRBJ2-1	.	CASSVDYSSYNEQFF
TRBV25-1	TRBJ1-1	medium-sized	CASSVPGGASEAFF
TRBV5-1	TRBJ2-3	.	CASSLNWAPAGAADTQYF
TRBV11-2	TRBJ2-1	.	CASSLSPLQGLPYNEQFF
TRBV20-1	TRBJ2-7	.	CSAYPTTGTSAYEQYF
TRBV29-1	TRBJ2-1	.	CSVEHGRGVNEQFF
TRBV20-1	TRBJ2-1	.	CSAQGLAGIHETYNEQFF
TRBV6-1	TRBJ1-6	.	CASSEDSAYNSPLHF
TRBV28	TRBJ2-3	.	CASSSPPTGGDTQYF
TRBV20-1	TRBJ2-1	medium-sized	CSARLRDYSYNEQFF
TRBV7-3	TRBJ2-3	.	CASRHGGTDTQYF
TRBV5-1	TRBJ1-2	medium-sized	CASSPGQGLYGYTF
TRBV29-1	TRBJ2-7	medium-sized	CSVVAGTEFYEQYF
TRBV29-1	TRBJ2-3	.	CSVVGRGDYTDTQYF
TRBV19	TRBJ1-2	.	CASTSGVGYTF
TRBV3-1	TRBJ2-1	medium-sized	CASSPLAASRIDEQFF
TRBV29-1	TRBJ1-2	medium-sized	CSVEADSNYGYTF
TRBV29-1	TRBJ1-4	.	CSVVIPGGASEKLFF
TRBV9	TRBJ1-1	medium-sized	CASSPQTDLYTEAFF
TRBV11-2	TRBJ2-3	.	CASSGEAELLDTQYF
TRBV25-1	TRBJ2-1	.	CASIGSNEQFF
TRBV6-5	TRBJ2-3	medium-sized	CASGTSGDTQYF
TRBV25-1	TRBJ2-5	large	CASSDSRLAPYQETQYF
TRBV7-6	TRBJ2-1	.	CASSPGAGLSYNEQFF
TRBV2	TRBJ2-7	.	CASSDELRGPHEQYF
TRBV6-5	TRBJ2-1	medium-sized	CASSYTGQGPYNEQFF
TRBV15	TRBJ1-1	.	CATSSPGQGLNTEAFF
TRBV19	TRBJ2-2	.	CASSYGNTGELFF
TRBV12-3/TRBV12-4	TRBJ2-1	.	CASSLFGGLAVYNEQFF
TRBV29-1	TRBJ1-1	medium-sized	CSVLGQGSDTEAFF
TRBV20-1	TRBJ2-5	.	CSASNTGRQETQYF
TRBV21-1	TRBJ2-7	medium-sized	CASSKGDRELYEQYF
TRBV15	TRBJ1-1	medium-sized	CATSREGVGPDEAFF
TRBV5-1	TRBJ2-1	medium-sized	CASSLSLAGGDNEQFF
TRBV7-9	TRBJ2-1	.	CASSDPSGRAGEQFF
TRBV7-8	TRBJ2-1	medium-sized	CASSLVGNSYNEQFF
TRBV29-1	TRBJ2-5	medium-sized	CSVEYENRETQYF
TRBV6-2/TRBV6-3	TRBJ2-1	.	CASSYSAGVYNEQFF
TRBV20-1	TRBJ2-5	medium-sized	CSARERQGEETQYF